Presented here are 15 T cell receptor beta chains from one specimen sequenced in a study of CD8 T cells in ankylosing spondylitis. TCRdb re-called the 5' RACE reads through MiXCR, storing one row per CDR3 protein. The table includes roughly 300,000 distinct CDR3 sequences, 7.5% to 9% detected once. Study observations and caveats: Made up of about eight highly homologous variants, a TCR beta motif appeared characteristic of ankylosing spondylitis blood.

The antigens for these receptors are not known. Sequenced: blood, either unsorted or a sorted T cell fraction (not recorded which). The receptors were gathered from a male donor with ankylosing spondylitis.

Ten or more counts support this clonotype. One end of the junction fails to match germline, which may point to a read error. The chain links TRBV28 to TRBJ2-2; no clear D gene. The CDR3 consists of 15 residues. Per germline, CDR1 MDHEN and CDR2 SYDVKM. The CDR3 DNA is TGTGCCACCAGTTTCGGCCGGAGTTGGGCCGGGGAGCTGTTTTTT. It translates to CATSFGRSWAGELFF.

This chain links TRBV10-3 with TRBJ1-5; D remains ambiguous. The CDR3 covers 14 residues. Trimming took off 0 bases at V and 9 bases at J, with 12 bases between the two ends. In germline, CDR1 is ENHRY, CDR2 SYGVKD. The CDR3 is CAISESIHSMPQHF. CDR3 bases: TGTGCCATCAGTGAGTCGATCCATTCAATGCCCCAGCATTTT.

In this sample, this clonotype turned up many times. The gene calls are TRBV5-1 and TRBJ2-7; 11 positions match TRBD2. The CDR3 runs 15 residues. Germline V gene lookup returns CDR1 SGHRS and CDR2 YFSETQ. V was clipped by 0 bases and J by 3 bases; unmatched bases: 2. In DNA form, the CDR3 reads TGCGCCAGCAGCTTGGCTAGCGGGAGGATCTACGAGCAGTACTTC. Amino acids: CASSLASGRIYEQYF. The variable domain in full, with the rest retrieved from reference TRBV5-1 and TRBJ2-7, is KAGVTQTPRYLIKTRGQQVTLSCSPISGHRSVSWYQQTPGQGLQFLFEYFSETQRNKGNFPGRFSGRQFSNSRSEMNVSTLELGDSALYLCASSLASGRIYEQYFGPGTRLTVT.

This clonotype was seen a few times. The chain uses TRBV9 and TRBJ2-7; D uncertain. CDR3 length equals 12 residues. Trimming shortened V by 0 bases and J by 5 bases, and 6 bases separated the two germline ends. Germline-derived CDR1 and CDR2 are SGDLS and YYNGEE. CDR3 sequence (DNA): TGTGCCAGCAGCGTAGCTTCGGACGAGCAGTACTTC. Residues: CASSVASDEQYF.

The table lists this clonotype with a few counts. The chain combines TRBV29-1 with TRBJ2-3; 11 nucleotides match TRBD2. V was pared by 0 bases and J by 7 bases, with 6 bases of the junction left unmatched. The germline CDR1 and CDR2 sequences are SQVTM and ANQGSEA. CDR3 length equals 15 residues. The CDR3 DNA is TGCAGCGTTGAAGATTCGACTAGCGGGATAAATACGCAGTATTTT. Translation gives CSVEDSTSGINTQYF.

The chain uses TRBV6-5 and TRBJ2-7; D is undetermined. This CDR3 has 16 residues. Germline loops: CDR1 MNHEY, CDR2 SVGAGI. V lost 0 bases and J 2 bases, leaving 14 bases between the germline ends. The CDR3 reads CASSYSTSPRAYEQYF. In nucleotides, the CDR3 is TGTGCCAGCAGTTACTCAACATCGCCACGGGCCTACGAGCAGTACTTC.

This chain connects TRBV4-2 to TRBJ2-7, with TRBD2 matching over 10 bases. Germline V gene lookup returns CDR1 LGHNA and CDR2 YNFKEQ. This CDR3 has 15 amino acids. The V and J ends lost 3 bases and 3 bases, in that order; junction bases with no gene match: 5. Written as DNA, the CDR3 is TGTGCCAGCAGCCAGGGAGTAGCGGGAGGCTACGAGCAGTACTTC. Protein product: CASSQGVAGGYEQYF.

This chain links TRBV11-2 with TRBJ2-7, with 8 nucleotides matching TRBD2. After removal of 5 bases from V and 6 bases from J, the junction contained 15 bases not matched to a gene. CDR1 is SGHAT and CDR2 is FQNNGV in the germline V gene. The CDR3 totals 16 residues. CDR3 nucleotide sequence: TGTGCCAGCAGCCTTCAACTGCGCCGGGGGGGAGGCGAGCAGTACTTC. Amino acid sequence: CASSLQLRRGGGEQYF.

In its sample, this clonotype was seen many times. V and J are TRBV3-1 and TRBJ1-5; a possible D gene is TRBD1 (5 bases). Germline CDR1 is LGHDT and CDR2 is YNNKEL (reference sequence). The CDR3 contains 14 residues. Trimming took off 0 bases at V and 4 bases at J, with 7 bases between the two ends. The DNA of the CDR3 is TGTGCCAGCAGCCAAGATGCAGGGAATCAGCCCCAGCATTTT. It yields the protein CASSQDAGNQPQHF.

The chain recombines TRBV12-3 or TRBV12-4 with TRBJ2-3, with D possibly matching TRBD2 (6 bases). The CDR3 is 15 amino acids. Trimming removed 4 bases from V and 0 bases from J, with 11 bases in between. The DNA for the CDR3 is TGTGCCAGCAGTTCTCCCAGCGGGAGCACAGATACGCAGTATTTT. Amino acids: CASSSPSGSTDTQYF.

This clonotype appeared many times. The V call is TRBV12-3 or TRBV12-4, the J call TRBJ2-1; 13 nucleotides agree with TRBD2. With V trimmed by 5 bases and J by 8 bases, 6 bases remained unmatched. The CDR3 is 15 residues long. The CDR3 region is CASSPTSGRVYEQFF. The CDR3 nucleotides are TGTGCCAGCAGTCCTACTAGCGGGAGGGTCTATGAGCAGTTCTTC.

This clonotype was detected a few times. The V gene is TRBV5-1, the J gene TRBJ2-7; 12 bases agree with TRBD2. V lost 4 bases, J lost 7 bases, and 6 bases stayed unmatched. This CDR3 spans 14 amino acids. Germline values: CDR1 SGHRS, CDR2 YFSETQ. This CDR3 is CASSETTSGREQYF. CDR3 DNA sequence: TGCGCCAGCAGCGAAACGACTAGCGGGAGAGAGCAGTACTTC.

This clonotype was seen more than once but under ten times. The chain links TRBV12-3 or TRBV12-4 to TRBJ1-1; D call uncertain. The CDR3 totals 15 residues. V was trimmed by 1 base and J by 5 bases, leaving 14 bases between them. DNA for the CDR3: TGTGCCAGCAGTTTAGGGGCCCCCCCTTGGACTGAAGCTTTCTTT. The encoded protein is CASSLGAPPWTEAFF.

This clonotype was seen a handful of times. The V and J genes are TRBV5-1 and TRBJ1-1; the match to TRBD1 covers 9 bases. V was pared by 0 bases and J by 5 bases, with 5 bases of the junction left unmatched. Germline loops: CDR1 SGHRS, CDR2 YFSETQ. This CDR3 is built from 15 residues. Here the CDR3 DNA reads TGCGCCAGCAGCTTGGGACAGGGGGTTAGTACTGAAGCTTTCTTT. It codes for CASSLGQGVSTEAFF.

In its sample, this clonotype was seen a few times. This chain uses TRBV15 with TRBJ1-4; no reliable D call. V was cut by 4 bases and J by 5 bases, with 17 bases left in between. CDR1 is LNHNV and CDR2 is YYDKDF in the germline V gene (reference sequence). The CDR3 is 16 residues long. This CDR3 reads CATSMSSRVPNEKLFF. CDR3 coding DNA: TGTGCCACCAGCATGAGCAGCCGGGTTCCGAATGAAAAACTGTTTTTT.